These T cell receptor beta chains were read from a single sample in a study of T cell repertoires in cytomegalovirus infection. For these TCRs, the target antigens are not known. Via MiXCR, TCRdb re-called the reads, giving one row per CDR3 protein. Here the sample spans around 78,000 distinct CDR3 sequences, approximately 24% being singletons. This material consisted of CD8+ T cells from cultured PBMCs, taken from culture after CMV antigen stimulation. The source of these receptors is a human donor in good health (CMV status not recorded). Some clones in this sample may be carry-over from other donors' samples. Both conserved end residues are part of each CDR3. D genes are given only for firm matches. Clone sizes are given selectively: once, few, many, or a class where the clone is expanded.

>many|TRBJ2-2|TRBV7-9|TRBD2
CASSQGLAGVRNTGELFF
TGTGCCAGCAGCCAGGGACTAGCGGGAGTAAGGAACACCGGGGAGCTGTTTTTT
>few|TRBJ2-7|TRBV19|NA
CASRDSDGLSYEQYF
TGTGCCAGTAGGGACAGTGACGGGCTATCCTACGAGCAGTACTTC
>NA|TRBJ2-5|TRBV5-1|NA
CASRMGGAWETQYF
TGCGCCAGCAGAATGGGGGGCGCCTGGGAGACCCAGTACTTC
>NA|TRBJ2-7|TRBV12-5|NA
CASGLVHGKRSSSYEQYF
TGTGCTAGTGGTTTGGTACACGGGAAGCGATCGAGTTCCTACGAGCAGTACTTC
>few|TRBJ2-5|TRBV19|NA
CASNGGGLQETQYF
TGTGCCAGTAACGGCGGGGGCCTCCAAGAGACCCAGTACTTC
>NA|TRBJ2-7|TRBV6-1|TRBD2
CASSEEWRGAEEQYF
TGTGCCAGCAGTGAAGAGTGGCGGGGGGCCGAGGAGCAGTACTTC
>few|TRBJ2-2|TRBV11-2|NA
CASSSPEGLFGNTGELFF
TGTGCCAGCAGCTCCCCCGAGGGCCTCTTTGGGAACACCGGGGAGCTGTTTTTT
>NA|TRBJ1-2|TRBV27|NA
CASSPTSQLLTGYTF
TGTGCCAGCAGTCCCACCTCCCAGTTGCTAACGGGCTACACCTTC
>NA|TRBJ1-1|TRBV27|NA
CASHGGKGVSEAFF
TGTGCCAGCCACGGAGGCAAGGGAGTCTCTGAAGCTTTCTTT
>many|TRBJ2-3|TRBV7-2|NA
CASSSLAPSTDTQYF
TGTGCCAGCAGCTCGCTAGCGCCGAGCACAGATACGCAGTATTTT
>NA|TRBJ1-1|TRBV2|TRBD1
CASRVSGTGDTEAFF
TGTGCCAGCAGAGTCTCCGGGACAGGGGACACTGAAGCTTTCTTT
>NA|TRBJ1-3|TRBV4-1|TRBD1
CASSPGQGSGNTIYF
TGCGCCAGCAGCCCCGGACAGGGGTCTGGAAACACCATATATTTT
>few|TRBJ2-1|TRBV7-9|TRBD2
CASSSIGTSGVYEQFF
TGTGCCAGCAGCTCGATTGGGACTAGCGGGGTGTATGAGCAGTTCTTC
>NA|TRBJ1-4|TRBV30|TRBD1
CAWSAGQFNEKLFF
TGTGCCTGGAGTGCGGGACAGTTTAATGAAAAACTGTTTTTT
>many|TRBJ2-5|TRBV11-2|NA
CASSPGGGQETQYF
TGTGCCAGCAGCCCAGGGGGGGGGCAAGAGACCCAGTACTTC
>many|TRBJ1-2|TRBV7-2|NA
CASSSEAAGEQFGYTF
TGTGCCAGCAGCTCAGAGGCGGCAGGGGAACAATTTGGCTACACCTTC
>NA|TRBJ2-7|TRBV12-3/TRBV12-4|TRBD2
CASSLAGKYEQYF
TGTGCCAGCAGCCTAGCGGGGAAGTACGAGCAGTACTTC
>NA|TRBJ2-7|TRBV6-5|TRBD1
CASSYPPGQGPYEQYF
TGTGCCAGCAGTTACCCCCCGGGACAGGGTCCTTACGAGCAGTACTTC
>many|TRBJ1-4|TRBV7-9|TRBD1
CASSLASGGRDEKLFF
TGTGCCAGCAGCTTAGCTTCAGGGGGCAGAGATGAAAAACTGTTTTTT
>many|TRBJ2-3|TRBV7-8|NA
CASSVPGGSTDTQYF
TGTGCCAGCAGCGTCCCTGGCGGTAGCACAGATACGCAGTATTTT
>NA|TRBJ2-1|TRBV19|TRBD1
CASAGGEQFF
TGTGCCAGCGCAGGGGGTGAGCAGTTCTTC
>NA|TRBJ1-4|TRBV3-1|TRBD1
CASSPVGTAHEKLFF
TGTGCCAGCAGCCCCGTGGGGACAGCGCATGAAAAACTGTTTTTT
>NA|TRBJ1-1|TRBV19|NA
CASSVGVNTEAFF
TGTGCCAGTAGTGTCGGGGTGAACACTGAAGCTTTCTTT
>NA|TRBJ1-2|TRBV27|TRBD1
CASSPSTGGSYGYTF
TGTGCCAGCAGCCCAAGCACAGGGGGAAGCTATGGCTACACCTTC
>many|TRBJ1-2|TRBV6-6|NA
CASSYPGGVEGTF
TGTGCCAGCAGTTACCCCGGGGGGGTAGAAGGTACCTTC
>NA|TRBJ2-1|TRBV7-2|NA
CASNSGGYNEQFF
TGTGCCAGCAACTCAGGGGGGTACAATGAGCAGTTCTTC
>NA|TRBJ2-7|TRBV7-4|NA
CAIIKQGTYEQYF
TGTGCCATCATCAAACAGGGAACCTACGAGCAGTACTTC